Listed here are 22 T cell receptor beta chains from one sample, sequenced in a study of shared clonotypes between healthy human individuals. As defined, naive CD8 cells were CD45RO-negative and positively selected for CCR7, with terminally differentiated effector memory CD45RA+ cells excluded. TCRdb's table, derived via immunoSEQ multiplex PCR, lists solely in-frame clones and lacks some. The sample has around 600,000 clones; about 98% are singletons. Sequenced input: naive CD8+ T cells sorted from blood. Every receptor here comes from a man aged 25 to 40 in good health.

V and J are TRBV14 and TRBJ2-7, with 10 bases matching TRBD2. V shed 1 base, J shed 2 bases, and the junction held 8 bases outside the gene matches. Germline V CDR1 and CDR2: SGHDN, FVKESK. This CDR3 is built from 17 residues. The CDR3 is CASSQVGGAGGTYEQYF. CDR3 bases: TGTGCCAGCAGCCAAGTCGGCGGAGCGGGAGGGACCTACGAGCAGTACTTC.

The chain links TRBV5-1 to TRBJ2-1; TRBD2 aligns across 11 bases. The CDR3 runs 16 residues. Germline V gives CDR1 SGHRS, CDR2 YFSETQ. Trimming at V came to 4 bases and at J to 4 bases, leaving 7 bases not matched to a gene. DNA of the CDR3: TGCGCCAGCAGCCTGGGGACTAGCGGAACATACAATGAGCAGTTCTTC. This gives the protein CASSLGTSGTYNEQFF. Based on the CDR3 plus reference TRBV5-1 and TRBJ2-1, the full variable domain is KAGVTQTPRYLIKTRGQQVTLSCSPISGHRSVSWYQQTPGQGLQFLFEYFSETQRNKGNFPGRFSGRQFSNSRSEMNVSTLELGDSALYLCASSLGTSGTYNEQFFGPGTRLTVL.

For this clone: Germline and junction disagree at one end, which may indicate a read error. This chain joins TRBV5-1 and TRBJ2-1, with 9 bases lining up with TRBD1. Germline V gives CDR1 SGHRS, CDR2 YFSETQ. This CDR3 comprises 15 residues. The CDR3 DNA follows: TGCGCTAGCAGCTTCGGGGACAGGGCCTACGATGAGCAGTTCTTC. Translation gives CASSFGDRAYDEQFF.

To note about this clone: Other DNA sequences in this sample translate to the same CDR3. The rearrangement uses TRBV11-2 and TRBJ2-7; possibly TRBD1 for D (6 bases). The germline CDR1 and CDR2 sequences are SGHAT and FQNNGV. V was clipped by 5 bases and J by 4 bases, with 12 bases between them. The CDR3 covers 13 residues. Here the CDR3 DNA reads TGTGCCAGCAGCACTGGGACACTTTACGAGCAGTACTTC. It encodes CASSTGTLYEQYF.

This chain links TRBV11-2 with TRBJ2-5; D is possibly TRBD2 (5 bases). CDR3 length: 17 residues. Trimming pared 4 bases from V and 1 base from J, leaving 19 bases between. Germline V gene lookup returns CDR1 SGHAT and CDR2 FQNNGV. CDR3 sequence reads: CASSSPTRASLQETQYF. Written as DNA, the CDR3 is TGTGCCAGCAGCTCACCCACTCGGGCTAGCCTCCAAGAGACCCAGTACTTC.

The gene calls are TRBV15 and TRBJ2-2, with 9 positions matching TRBD2. The J segment lost 1 base and the V segment lost 8 bases, leaving 5 bases of the junction unmatched. The CDR3 runs to 15 residues. CDR1 and CDR2 (germline): LNHNV, YYDKDF (reference sequence). CDR3 coding DNA: TGTGCCACCCGGAAGCGGGAGGAGAACACCGGGGAGCTGTTTTTT. It specifies CATRKREENTGELFF.

The chain couples TRBV18 to TRBJ2-2, with D unresolved. The CDR3 is 15 amino acids. V was cut by 0 bases and J by 2 bases, with 7 bases left in between. Germline lookup yields CDR1 KGHSH and CDR2 LQKENI. Written as DNA, the CDR3 is TGTGCCAGCTCACCACCGGCAGACAACACCGGGGAGCTGTTTTTT. Protein product: CASSPPADNTGELFF.

Turning to this clone: With a much larger clone just one base away, this may be a read error. Other DNA sequences of this sample code for an identical CDR3. This chain connects TRBV2 to TRBJ2-7; D is uncertain. V dropped 7 bases and J dropped 3 bases, with 4 bases sitting between them. Germline CDR1 is SNHLY and CDR2 is FYNNEI. The CDR3 is made up of 10 amino acids. Here the CDR3 DNA reads TGTGCCAGCAATGGCTACGAGCAGTACTTC. Translating it yields CASNGYEQYF.

V is TRBV6-6 and J is TRBJ2-6; no reliable D call. Germline-derived CDR1 and CDR2 are MNHNY and SVGAGI (reference sequence). The CDR3 contains 12 residues. V was clipped by 6 bases and J by 0 bases, with 0 bases between them. This CDR3 is CASSSGANVLTF. The DNA for the CDR3 is TGTGCCAGCAGCTCTGGGGCCAACGTCCTGACTTTC.

CDR3 region: CASSLRLASDEQFF. For the CDR3, the DNA is TGCGCCAGCAGCTTGAGGCTAGCCAGCGATGAGCAGTTCTTC. V usage is TRBV5-1 and J usage is TRBJ2-1, with a weak D call TRBD2 (5 bases). The CDR3 length is 14 residues. V was clipped by 1 base and J by 8 bases, with 13 bases between them. Germline V gene lookup returns CDR1 SGHRS and CDR2 YFSETQ.

V and J are TRBV29-1 and TRBJ2-2; D is tentatively TRBD1 or TRBD2 (5 bases each). The V end was cut by 6 bases, the J end by 1 base, with 15 bases between. Per the germline V gene, CDR1 is SQVTM and CDR2 is ANQGSEA. There are 15 residues in the CDR3. The DNA of the CDR3 is TGCAGCGTCCGTACGGGGCCAATGAACACCGGGGAGCTGTTTTTT. Its translation is CSVRTGPMNTGELFF.

The rearrangement links TRBV6-5 to TRBJ2-1, with unresolved D. V was trimmed by 1 base and J by 1 base, leaving 8 bases between them. The CDR3 sequence is 15 residues long. CDR1 is MNHEY, CDR2 SVGAGI, per germline. CDR3 coding DNA: TGTGCCAGCAGTTACTACGGGCAATCCTACAATGAGCAGTTCTTC. This codes for CASSYYGQSYNEQFF.

V and J are TRBV7-6 and TRBJ2-1; 8 positions agree with TRBD2. The CDR3 length is 15 residues. After removal of 5 bases from V and 7 bases from J, the junction contained 10 bases not matched to a gene. Germline V gives CDR1 SGHVS, CDR2 FNYEAQ. CDR3 nucleotide sequence: TGTGCCAGCAGCCCCCTCGTGACGGGAGGGAATGAGCAGTTCTTC. Translated: CASSPLVTGGNEQFF.

J is TRBJ1-1 and V is TRBV29-1; D is perhaps TRBD1 (5 bases). Trimming took 5 bases from V and 1 from J, leaving 17 bases between them. Germline lookup yields CDR1 SQVTM and CDR2 ANQGSEA. This CDR3 is built from 15 residues. In DNA form, the CDR3 reads TGCAGCGTTATTCTTTGGGGGACTGCGAACACTGAAGCTTTCTTT. Residues: CSVILWGTANTEAFF.

As to this clone: Within the sample, other DNA sequences also encode this same CDR3. The DNA for the CDR3 is TGCAGCGTCGATCCAGGGGGCTGGGACGAGCAGTACTTC. It specifies CSVDPGGWDEQYF. V usage is TRBV29-1 and J usage is TRBJ2-7; the match to TRBD1 covers 8 bases. Germline CDR1 SQVTM, CDR2 ANQGSEA. Germline trimming cut 6 bases from V and 5 bases from J; bases unmatched to any gene: 9. The CDR3 runs 13 residues.

The J gene is TRBJ2-2, the V gene TRBV27, with TRBD1 identical over 9 bases. J gave up 1 base and V 9 bases, and 6 bases lay outside the gene matches. CDR1 is MNHEY and CDR2 is SMNVEV in the germline V gene (reference sequence). This CDR3 has 15 amino acids. Written as DNA, the CDR3 is TGTGCCAGTTACAGGGGGCTTGGGAACACCGGGGAGCTGTTTTTT. Translated: CASYRGLGNTGELFF.

Notes on this clone: The identical CDR3 is also encoded by other nucleotide sequences in the sample. This chain uses TRBV11-2 with TRBJ2-2; D gene ambiguous. CDR1 is SGHAT, CDR2 FQNNGV, per germline. The CDR3 is 11 amino acids. V gave up 4 bases and J gave up 5 bases, with 2 bases separating them. CDR3 amino acids: CASSSTGELFF. DNA of the CDR3: TGTGCCAGCAGCTCGACCGGGGAGCTGTTTTTT.

The rearrangement joins TRBV5-6 to TRBJ2-7; D not resolved. Trimming cost V 0 bases and J 6 bases, with 13 bases left between them. The CDR3 is 14 residues long. Germline assignment: CDR1 SGHDT and CDR2 YYEEEE. CDR3 in DNA: TGTGCCAGCAGCTTGGAAGCGCTGTGGGGCGAGCAGTACTTC. This encodes CASSLEALWGEQYF. The entire variable domain, with the rest obtained from reference TRBV5-6 and TRBJ2-7, is as follows: DAGVTQSPTHLIKTRGQQVTLRCSPKSGHDTVSWYQQALGQGPQFIFQYYEEEERQRGNFPDRFSGHQFPNYSSELNVNALLLGDSALYLCASSLEALWGEQYFGPGTRLTVT.

This clone has a single count. The chain carries TRBV5-1 and TRBJ2-5; 7 bases align to TRBD1. J lost 2 bases, V lost 4 bases, and 8 bases had no gene match. The CDR3 totals 15 residues. The germline V gene encodes CDR1 SGHRS and CDR2 YFSETQ. CDR3 loop: CASSPGQDLQETQYF. DNA of the CDR3: TGCGCCAGCAGCCCCGGACAGGATCTTCAAGAGACCCAGTACTTC.

The V call is TRBV27, the J call TRBJ2-1; D is uncertain. With 8 bases removed from V and 0 bases from J, the gap between germline ends came to 11 bases. The CDR3 spans 14 residues. Germline-derived CDR1 and CDR2 are MNHEY and SMNVEV (reference sequence). CDR3 sequence reads: CASANGRSYNEQFF. The CDR3 DNA reads TGTGCCAGCGCGAACGGCCGCTCCTACAATGAGCAGTTCTTC.

The chain links TRBV5-1 to TRBJ2-7, with TRBD1 matching 9 bases. The germline gives CDR1 SGHRS, CDR2 YFSETQ. CDR3 length equals 14 residues. V lost 5 bases and J lost 3; bases outside the gene matches: 6. The CDR3: CASRTGTGYYEQYF. The CDR3 DNA sequence: TGCGCCAGCAGAACCGGGACAGGGTACTACGAGCAGTACTTC.

This sequence joins TRBV19 and TRBJ2-1, with TRBD1 matching over 7 bases. Trimming cost V 6 bases and J 10 bases; bases outside gene matches: 12. Germline CDR1 is LNHDA and CDR2 is SQIVND (reference sequence). The CDR3 loop spans 14 amino acids. Here the CDR3 DNA reads TGTGCCAGTAGAGCGACAGGGTTCGGATTAGAGCAGTTCTTC. Its translation: CASRATGFGLEQFF.